Listed here is a single T cell receptor (beta chain). Antigen unknown. The sample comes from a study of cytomegalovirus exposure and HLA in healthy donors. General study findings and limits: Rarity held for most TCR sequences, but there were some public TCRs that occurred in many donors. Presence/absence analyses rested on an assumption that sequencing depth was roughly uniform across donors. TCR association rates varied by HLA locus in a later analysis, with DRB1 highest and HLA-C lowest.

The CDR3 loop spans 13 amino acids. Germline V CDR1 and CDR2: MDHEN, SYDVKM. V lost 2 bases and J 3 bases, leaving 7 bases between the germline ends. This PCR relied on a set of 60 Vbeta primers and 13 Jbeta primers. In the original workflow: A follow-up analysis tallied 86 million or so unique TCR beta chains, some 11 million shared. Some clones are missing from TCRdb's copy, which holds only in-frame ones; the method was immunoSEQ multiplex PCR. V, J and clone size derive from that table, while D and trimming were established from the DNA sequence. The sample lists some 93,000 clones, approximately 80% occurring once.

The specimen sequenced was PBMCs. This sequence was found in a man in his fifties in good health and CMV-seronegative. J is TRBJ1-2 and V is TRBV28; D is unresolved. CDR3 nucleotides: TGTGCCAGCAGTTTAAATTCCGACTATGGCTACACCTTC. Its translation: CASSLNSDYGYTF.